This TCR beta chain originates from a study of cytomegalovirus exposure and HLA in healthy donors (dated by TCRdb to 2016 to 2017). With respect to the entire study: According to a later analysis, the 120 validation repertoires were produced on the same platform as the roughly 600 repertoires of the first cohort. In addition to the first cohort of 500 to 850 subjects, a separate validation cohort of 120 different subjects was used. The study aimed to test whether signatures of past pathogen exposure could be identified by cataloging public T cell receptors. High-throughput TCR immunosequencing, statistical association of individual TCRs with disease status, and machine learning were combined to predict cytomegalovirus infection status. Summary of the overall study and its limitations: Most TCR sequences were observed very rarely across donors, whereas some public TCRs were present in many individuals. A later analysis lacked HLA typing for the validation cohort, so it scored co-occurrence in that cohort across all 120 repertoires. It was suggested by the authors that the approach could potentially be generalized to other disease states and immunological phenotypes. The classifier was reported to diagnose cytomegalovirus status with high specificity and sensitivity in both the original and validation cohorts. In vitro tests confirmed that a few of the cytomegalovirus-associated TCR beta chains recognize cytomegalovirus antigens. In the study, about 150 TCR beta chains were listed as associated with cytomegalovirus. Of the cluster scores, about 94% were above 0 in a later analysis, which found that TCRs clustered in the first cohort also tended to co-occur in the 95 to 150 validation repertoires.

This clone was observed once. The clone's antigen remains unknown. No base-level quality is on record; no much larger clone is a single base apart. The donors belonged to the validation cohort of about 110 subjects, which was separate from the approximately 700-subject first cohort. Libraries came from the immunoSEQ multiplex PCR assay. As for the authors' bioinformatics: A statistical classification framework was developed to diagnose cytomegalovirus status using the catalog of TCR beta chain sequences. This is the immuneACCESS table as TCRdb keeps it, with only in-frame sequences that have V and J called. A part of the clones is gone; compared with another copy, unresolved V genes explain less than half, and the rest is unexplained. Clone size and V and J calls were adopted from that table, with D and trimming inferred from the DNA. This sample holds about 180,000 clones; around nine tenths were observed only once. The top ten clones comprise more than 1.3% of the sample.

Deletion took 4 bases off V and 0 bases off J, with a span of 12 bases between the germline ends. The germline V gene provides CDR1 MGHRA and CDR2 YSYEKL. Inclusive of the bounding cysteine and phenylalanine, the CDR3 is 15 residues long. The entry retains the CDR3 DNA only, 45 bases that are in frame from base 1. This receptor was identified in a woman aged 30 to 39 in good health and CMV-seronegative. Here the chain combines TRBV4-1 and TRBJ1-1; the D gene is perhaps TRBD1, on 5 matching bases. Sequenced: PBMCs. The DNA is as follows: TGCGCCAGCAGCCCCAGAATAGGGGTGAACACTGAAGCTTTCTTT. It specifies CASSPRIGVNTEAFF.